Listed below are T cell receptor beta chains from one sample, sequenced in a study of blood T cell repertoires in COVID-19. Repertoires were generated with immunoSEQ multiplex PCR, while TCRdb's copy carries only in-frame clones and drops some. Altogether roughly 200,000 clones are present, 70% to 90% being singletons, with the ten largest covering approximately 4%. The specimen sequenced was PBMCs or T cells enriched from blood (not recorded which). All receptors come from a woman younger than 45 who had been exposed to COVID-19. CDR3s include the opening cysteine and the closing phenylalanine or tryptophan. D genes are given only for firm matches. The size of a clone is reported for some rows only, either as once, few or many, or as a class for expanded clones.

clone_size	cdr3_length	j_call	d_call	v_call	cdr3_aa	cdr3_nt
NA	15	TRBJ1-6	NA	TRBV5-1	CASSISGAYNSPLHF	TGCGCCAGCAGCATCTCGGGGGCCTATAATTCACCCCTCCACTTT
NA	17	TRBJ1-6	NA	TRBV7-8	CASSLKGPTAYNSPLHF	TGTGCCAGCAGCTTAAAAGGCCCGACAGCCTATAATTCACCCCTCCACTTT
NA	13	TRBJ2-3	TRBD2	TRBV10-3	CAIRASGGPVEYF	TGTGCCATCAGGGCTAGCGGGGGCCCTGTGGAGTATTTT
NA	13	TRBJ1-5	NA	TRBV10-1	CAPAGAICQPQHF	TGCGCCCCAGCGGGGGCAATATGTCAGCCCCAGCATTTT
NA	12	TRBJ1-2	TRBD1	TRBV9	CASSAGGYGYTF	TGTGCCAGCAGCGCAGGGGGCTATGGCTACACCTTC
NA	12	TRBJ1-2	NA	TRBV30	CAWKGYDYGYTF	TGTGCCTGGAAGGGGTATGACTATGGCTACACCTTC
once	14	TRBJ2-7	TRBD1	TRBV18	CASSQDRHGVEQYF	TGTGCCAGCTCACAGGACAGGCACGGTGTCGAGCAGTACTTC
NA	15	TRBJ2-7	TRBD2	TRBV3-1/TRBV3-2	CASSQAASGFYEQYF	TGTGCCAGCAGCCAAGCCGCTAGCGGGTTCTACGAGCAGTACTTC
once	9	TRBJ2-7	NA	TRBV20-1	CSPPDEQYF	TGCAGTCCCCCGGACGAGCAGTACTTC
NA	12	TRBJ1-1	NA	TRBV2	CASTLQGTEAFF	TGTGCCAGCACCCTACAGGGTACTGAAGCTTTCTTT
NA	12	TRBJ1-5	NA	TRBV29-1	CSVRSPGEPQHF	TGCAGCGTTCGTTCCCCTGGAGAGCCCCAGCATTTT
few	16	TRBJ1-6	NA	TRBV2	CASSEALQGGNSPLHF	TGTGCCAGCAGTGAAGCGCTCCAGGGAGGTAATTCACCCCTCCACTTT
NA	16	TRBJ2-1	NA	TRBV6-6	CASSPHDSGRYNEQFF	TGTGCCAGCAGCCCCCACGACAGCGGGCGTTACAATGAGCAGTTCTTC
once	15	TRBJ2-7	TRBD1	TRBV5-1	CASSLGTGQIYEQYF	TGCGCCAGCAGCTTGGGGACAGGCCAAATCTACGAGCAGTACTTC
NA	16	TRBJ2-3	NA	TRBV6-5	CASSYTGLPPTDTQYF	TGTGCCAGCAGTTACACAGGACTACCCCCCACAGATACGCAGTATTTT
NA	14	TRBJ2-7	NA	TRBV2	CASRSGGTAYEQYF	TGTGCCAGCAGGTCGGGCGGGACAGCCTACGAGCAGTACTTC
NA	12	TRBJ1-2	NA	TRBV29-1	CSVEQGNYGYTF	TGCAGCGTTGAACAGGGAAACTATGGCTACACCTTC
NA	18	TRBJ2-3	TRBD2	TRBV19	CASSTELAGAGGTDTQYF	TGTGCCAGTAGTACTGAGCTAGCGGGGGCTGGGGGCACAGATACGCAGTATTTT
NA	13	TRBJ1-2	NA	TRBV15	CATSKTGNYGYTF	TGTGCCACCAGCAAGACCGGGAACTATGGCTACACCTTC
NA	15	TRBJ1-2	NA	TRBV4-1	CASSQEEVSNYGYTF	TGCGCCAGCAGCCAAGAGGAGGTTTCTAACTATGGCTACACCTTC
NA	14	TRBJ1-6	TRBD1	TRBV5-4	CASSLDRVNSPLHF	TGTGCCAGCAGCCTAGACAGGGTTAATTCACCCCTCCACTTT
NA	15	TRBJ1-6	NA	TRBV6-5	CASSYEQGLNSPLHF	TGTGCCAGCAGTTACGAGCAGGGCCTTAATTCACCCCTCCACTTT
NA	14	TRBJ1-1	NA	TRBV5-1	CASSLSGLDTEAFF	TGCGCCAGCAGCTTGTCCGGTCTGGACACTGAAGCTTTCTTT
NA	13	TRBJ1-5	NA	TRBV10-3	CAISAAADQPQHF	TGTGCCATCAGTGCGGCAGCGGATCAGCCCCAGCATTTT
NA	17	TRBJ1-2	NA	TRBV5-4	CASSLRWVRAESGGYTF	TGTGCCAGCAGCTTGAGGTGGGTGCGGGCTGAATCCGGCGGCTACACCTTC
NA	16	TRBJ1-3	TRBD1	TRBV12-5	CASGLARTGTGNTIYF	TGTGCTAGTGGTTTGGCCAGGACAGGGACTGGAAACACCATATATTTT
NA	17	TRBJ2-6	NA	TRBV19	CANSGWGLHSGANVLTF	TGTGCCAATTCGGGTTGGGGGCTCCACTCTGGGGCCAACGTCCTGACTTTC
NA	13	TRBJ1-5	NA	TRBV2	CASSISGNQPQHF	TGTGCCAGCAGTATTAGCGGGAATCAGCCCCAGCATTTT
few	12	TRBJ1-1	NA	TRBV6-6	CASTRSNTEAFF	TGTGCCAGCACCCGTTCCAACACTGAAGCTTTCTTT
NA	14	TRBJ1-5	NA	TRBV27	CASRKDRSNQPQHF	TGTGCCAGCCGGAAAGACAGAAGCAATCAGCCCCAGCATTTT
NA	13	TRBJ2-7	TRBD2	TRBV7-2	CAETSGGVNEQYF	TGTGCCGAGACAAGCGGGGGGGTCAACGAGCAGTACTTC
NA	15	TRBJ2-3	TRBD2	TRBV7-3	CASSLGGRSTDTQYF	TGTGCCAGCAGCTTGGGGGGGAGAAGCACAGATACGCAGTATTTT
NA	16	TRBJ2-7	TRBD2	TRBV27	CASSSRGGDWSYEQYF	TGTGCCAGCAGTTCTCGGGGGGGGGATTGGTCCTACGAGCAGTACTTC
few	14	TRBJ1-6	NA	TRBV14	CASSQAGRRSPLHF	TGTGCCAGCAGCCAAGCGGGTAGACGCTCACCCCTCCACTTT
NA	14	TRBJ2-7	NA	TRBV11-3	CASSLFELGAGQYF	TGTGCCAGCAGCTTATTCGAGCTGGGGGCAGGGCAGTACTTC
NA	16	TRBJ2-2	TRBD1	TRBV18	CASSPPGQYTTGELFF	TGTGCCAGCTCACCACCGGGACAGTATACCACCGGGGAGCTGTTTTTT
NA	16	TRBJ2-6	NA	TRBV5-1	CASRVRSVSGANVLTF	TGCGCCAGCAGAGTACGGAGTGTCTCTGGGGCCAACGTCCTGACTTTC
NA	16	TRBJ2-1	NA	TRBV21-1	CASSRWTVRLYNEQFF	TGTGCCAGCAGCCGCTGGACAGTTCGACTCTACAATGAGCAGTTCTTC
NA	14	TRBJ1-1	TRBD1	TRBV7-9	CASSFGQGDTEAFF	TGTGCCAGCAGCTTCGGACAGGGAGACACTGAAGCTTTCTTT
NA	13	TRBJ1-5	NA	TRBV18	CASSLREDQPQHF	TGTGCCAGCTCACTTCGGGAAGATCAGCCCCAGCATTTT
NA	15	TRBJ2-7	TRBD2	TRBV7-6	CASSLVASGGYEQYF	TGTGCCAGCAGCTTAGTAGCTAGCGGGGGCTACGAGCAGTACTTC
NA	16	TRBJ2-1	NA	TRBV5-1	CASSFYPETSYNEQFF	TGCGCCAGCAGCTTTTATCCGGAGACTAGCTACAATGAGCAGTTCTTC
NA	13	TRBJ1-2	NA	TRBV2	CASSVLGDYGYTF	TGTGCCAGCAGTGTTCTCGGGGACTATGGCTACACCTTC